This TCR beta chain was recorded in a study of blood T cell repertoires in COVID-19. In the study overall: Specimens from acute and convalescent COVID-19 originated in the United States, Italy and Spain.

In germline, CDR1 is SEHNR, CDR2 FQNEAQ (reference sequence). CDR3 size: 13 residues. V shed 3 bases and J 4 bases; nucleotides not matched to a gene: 1. For recovered donors of Cohort 3, there were two negative PCRs, clearance, or symptom resolution. As originally analysed: For nucleated cells, counts were estimated from reference gene primer amplification. The protocol was immunoSEQ multiplex PCR, while the TCRdb copy is restricted to in-frame clones and leaves out a portion. D and trimming were read from the DNA, whereas the V and J calls and clone size are those reported in that table. The sample records 250,000 to 350,000 clones, around 87% being singletons.

The genes are TRBV7-9 and TRBJ2-7; TRBD1 matches at 9 bases. The sample comprised PBMCs or T cells enriched from blood (not recorded which). The receptor was derived from a woman younger than 45 who had recovered from COVID-19. The CDR3 loop is CASSLGTGYEQYF. CDR3 bases: TGTGCCAGCAGCTTGGGGACAGGGTACGAGCAGTACTTC.